Listed here are 8 T cell receptor beta chains from one sample, sequenced in a study of spatial heterogeneity in lung cancer. General study findings and limits: Tracking of tumor mutation counts was seen in expanded intratumoral alpha and beta TCR counts.

MiXCR, applied by TCRdb to the 5' RACE reads, yields one record per CDR3 protein. The profile shows approximately 18,000 distinct CDR3 sequences, 5.8% of them singletons. Time point of the sample: sample taken at primary tumor resection. No antigen has been identified for these receptors. The sample consisted of lung tumor tissue, taken at surgery. These receptors were collected from a female donor with early-stage non-small cell lung cancer.

A remark on this clonotype: This beta chain is an unintended read in a library built for alpha chains; its size means little. This chain connects TRBV18 to TRBJ2-7; 11 nucleotides match TRBD2. The CDR3 sequence is 15 residues long. The germline CDR1 and CDR2 sequences are KGHSH and LQKENI. The ends lost 4 bases at V and 0 bases at J; junction bases unmatched: 2. CDR3 loop: CASSQTSGASYEQYF. As DNA, the CDR3 is TGTGCCAGCTCACAGACTAGCGGGGCCTCCTACGAGCAGTACTTC.

On this clonotype: At one of its ends the junction is not consistent with the germline gene, which may arise from a read error. As an off-target read in a library built for alpha chains, this beta chain has a frequency of little significance. The chain has TRBV7-2 and TRBJ2-7; 7 bases are a match to TRBD2. This CDR3 is built from 14 residues. The germline CDR1 and CDR2 sequences are SGHTA and FQGNSA. In DNA form, the CDR3 reads TGTGCAAGCAGCTTAGCGCGGGGGAGGCGGGAGCAGTACTTC. Its protein is CASSLARGRREQYF.

This clonotype was recorded many times. This beta chain is an off-target read within a library intended for alpha chains, so its frequency means little. The gene calls are TRBV20-1 and TRBJ2-1, with 7 positions matching TRBD2. The junction had 3 bases not matched to a gene; V was cut back by 1 base and J by 9 bases. The CDR3 is 12 residues long. Germline CDR1 DFQATT, CDR2 SNEGSKA (reference sequence). The CDR3 sequence: CSARVSGIEQFF. For the CDR3, the DNA is TGCAGTGCTAGAGTAAGCGGGATTGAGCAGTTCTTC.

In this sample, this clonotype turned up a few times. This beta chain is off target for a library built for alpha chains, so its abundance means little. This chain uses TRBV3-1 with TRBJ2-7; 7 nucleotides line up with TRBD1. Germline CDR1 LGHDT, CDR2 YNNKEL (reference sequence). The CDR3 is made up of 14 amino acids. The V segment lost 1 base and the J segment 4 bases; nucleotides outside the gene matches: 4. The CDR3: CASSQGYRGYEQYF. CDR3 sequence (DNA): TGTGCCAGCAGCCAAGGTTACAGGGGATACGAGCAGTACTTC.

This clonotype is judged medium-sized (0.01 to 0.1%). This beta chain slipped into a library made for alpha chains as a stray read, so its size is not meaningful. CDR3 nucleotides: TGCAGCGTTGTGAAGCAGGGGGGTTTTGCAGATACGCAGTATTTT. Its translation is CSVVKQGGFADTQYF. This chain links TRBV29-1 with TRBJ2-3, with a possible D match to TRBD1 (7 bases). Germline V gene sequence: CDR1 SQVTM, CDR2 ANQGSEA. The CDR3 covers 15 residues. V lost 4 bases and J lost 4, with 18 bases in between.

This clonotype was picked up many times. As an off-target read in a library built for alpha chains, this beta chain has a frequency of little significance. The chain carries TRBV5-1 and TRBJ2-7, with D tentatively TRBD2 (6 bases). Germline CDR1 and CDR2: SGHRS and YFSETQ. V was shortened by 5 bases and J by 1 base, with 13 bases between the two germline ends. The CDR3 consists of 14 residues. CDR3 loop: CASRSEGASYEQYF. DNA of the CDR3: TGCGCCAGCAGGTCGGAGGGAGCATCCTACGAGCAGTACTTC.

This clonotype has a count of ten or more. This beta chain is off target for a library built for alpha chains, so its abundance means little. The chain uses TRBV30 and TRBJ2-3, with D perhaps matching TRBD2 (6 bases). Germline CDR1 is GTSNPN and CDR2 is SVGIG (reference sequence). V was cut by 8 bases and J by 0 bases, with 15 bases left in between. The CDR3 contains 14 residues. The CDR3 loop reads CARDGGTSTDTQYF. The DNA for the CDR3 is TGTGCCCGTGACGGCGGGACTAGCACAGATACGCAGTATTTT.

As to this clonotype: This beta chain was picked up by a library intended for alpha chains and is off target, so its count carries little meaning. The chain combines TRBV11-2 with TRBJ1-3, with a weak D call TRBD1 (6 bases). Trimming stripped 6 bases from V and 4 bases from J, with 13 bases between. The CDR3 is 14 residues long. Germline V gene sequence: CDR1 SGHAT, CDR2 FQNNGV. This CDR3 is CASSPGDPGNTIYF. The CDR3 bases are TGTGCCAGCAGTCCAGGGGATCCCGGAAACACCATATATTTT. The full variable domain, with the rest looked up from reference TRBV11-2 and TRBJ1-3, is EAGVAQSPRYKIIEKRQSVAFWCNPISGHATLYWYQQILGQGPKLLIQFQNNGVVDDSQLPKDRFSAERLKGVDSTLKIQPAKLEDSAVYLCASSPGDPGNTIYFGEGSWLTVV.